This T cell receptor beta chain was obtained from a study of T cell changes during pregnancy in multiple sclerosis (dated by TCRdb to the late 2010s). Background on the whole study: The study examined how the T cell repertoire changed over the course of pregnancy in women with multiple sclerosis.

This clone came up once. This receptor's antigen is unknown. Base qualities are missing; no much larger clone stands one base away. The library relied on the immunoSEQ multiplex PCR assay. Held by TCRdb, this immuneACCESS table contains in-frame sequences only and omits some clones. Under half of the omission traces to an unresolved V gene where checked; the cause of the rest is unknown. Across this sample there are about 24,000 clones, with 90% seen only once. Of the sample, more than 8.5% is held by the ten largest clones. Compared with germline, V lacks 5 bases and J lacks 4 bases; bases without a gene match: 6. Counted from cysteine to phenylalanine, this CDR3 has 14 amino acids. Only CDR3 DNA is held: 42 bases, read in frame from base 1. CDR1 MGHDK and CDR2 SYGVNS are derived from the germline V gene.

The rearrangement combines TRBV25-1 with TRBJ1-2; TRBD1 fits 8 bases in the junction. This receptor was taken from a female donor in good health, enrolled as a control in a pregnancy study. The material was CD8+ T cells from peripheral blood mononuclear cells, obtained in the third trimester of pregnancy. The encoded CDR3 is CASSLGQGIYGYTF. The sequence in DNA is TGTGCCAGCAGTTTAGGACAGGGAATCTATGGCTACACCTTC.